Described below is a single T cell receptor (beta chain) sequence and its context. Germline CDR1 reads SGHDN; CDR2 reads FVKESK. V was cut by 4 bases and J by 3 bases, with 12 bases left in between. This CDR3 region has 14 residues. Time point indicated: patch test 1, 2 weeks after DPC sensitization. Sample treatment: therapeutic diphenylcyclopropenone sensitization with weekly scalp DPC. From the RACE reads, TCRdb called clonotypes with MiXCR, one entry per CDR3 protein. Here the sample spans over 11,000 distinct CDR3 sequences, less than 20% being singletons. The data were taken from a study of human T cells and chemical hapten exposure. Study summary: There were weekly diphenylcyclopropenone doses to the scalp for patients throughout the approximately 25-week study. Minor volume differences among pooled libraries chiefly drove per-sample TCR yield variation.

This specimen was whole blood, taken in connection with sensitization to the hapten diphenylcyclopropenone (DPC). The chain recombines TRBV14 with TRBJ1-2, with no clear D. This receptor was identified in a woman younger than 45 with alopecia areata. Some clones in this sample may be carry-over from other donors' samples. In nucleotides, the CDR3 is TGTGCCAGCAGCCCAGCCAGCAGACACTATGGCTACACCTTC. It encodes CASSPASRHYGYTF.